This TCR beta chain comes out of a study of T cell repertoires in cytomegalovirus infection. Study-wide context: Both recently identified HLA-C-restricted and well-studied HLA-B-restricted CMV epitopes were used in the study. The public TCR beta signatures pointed to both CMV infection and matching HLA type.

Study-level findings and limits: There were HLA-C-restricted CMV-specific TCR beta clonotypes dominating the ex vivo response.

The junction had 9 bases not matched to a gene; V was cut back by 5 bases and J by 2 bases. The CDR3 consists of 17 residues. CDR1 SGHVS and CDR2 FQNEAQ come from the germline V gene. In this sample, this clonotype turned up many times. What it binds is not known. TCRdb re-called the reads through MiXCR, storing one row per CDR3 protein. The sample shows approximately 76,000 distinct CDR3 sequences, about 37% of them seen only once. The sample was CD8+ T cells from cultured PBMCs, taken from culture after CMV antigen stimulation. The receptor was isolated from a human donor in good health (CMV status not recorded). Some clones in this sample may be carry-over from other donors' samples. V is TRBV7-8 and J is TRBJ1-5; the match to TRBD1 covers 10 bases. The DNA of the CDR3 is TGTGCCAGCAGCCTGGCCCGGGACAGGGGTGGCAATCAGCCCCAGCATTTT. This translates into CASSLARDRGGNQPQHF.